A selection of T cell receptor beta chains follows, all from one sample in a study of cytomegalovirus exposure and HLA in healthy donors. Data came from immunoSEQ multiplex PCR; TCRdb stores just in-frame clones and leaves some out. The sample lists about 78,000 clones; about 80% were seen once. Sequencing was carried out using PBMCs. Every receptor here comes from a man aged 50 to 59 in good health and CMV-seropositive. The CDR3 runs from the conserved cysteine through the conserved F or W. Clone size appears in some rows only: once, few, many, or a class for an expanded clone.

clone_size j_call v_call cdr3_aa
once TRBJ1-1 TRBV10-3 CAISELGGGLAEAFF
NA TRBJ2-3 TRBV7-2 CASSFVAAAGDTQYF
NA TRBJ1-1 TRBV5-4 CASSDMTGQTRGTEAFF
NA TRBJ1-4 TRBV7-2 CASSDQGAAGEKLFF
NA TRBJ2-7 TRBV20-1 CSAPLAYEQYF
NA TRBJ2-1 TRBV30 CAWRSGAGMYNEQFF
NA TRBJ2-7 TRBV4-1 CASSQGLEQYF
NA TRBJ2-7 TRBV4-1 CASSHLRLGSSYEQYF
NA TRBJ2-1 TRBV7-3 CASSPSGNEQFF
NA TRBJ2-7 TRBV11-1 CASSLTVAGIYEQYF
NA TRBJ2-7 TRBV13 CASSLPGGSYEQYF
NA TRBJ1-1 TRBV5-5 CASSPEIGAFF
NA TRBJ1-1 TRBV9 CASTQGGQGNTEAFF
once TRBJ1-1 TRBV19 CASSVDRSNTEAFF
few TRBJ2-2 TRBV27 CASRLYRDGTGELFF
NA TRBJ2-3 TRBV6-6 CPKREEDTQYF
NA TRBJ2-5 TRBV5-4 CASSPQLADQETQYF
NA TRBJ2-5 TRBV5-1 CASGKGGTGEETQYF
NA TRBJ2-2 TRBV5-1 CASSLGSRQNTGELFF
NA TRBJ1-4 TRBV18 CASSPRTGNEKLFF
NA NA TRBV27 CASSWTDRSPYEQYF
once TRBJ2-7 TRBV19 CASSIRVAYEQYF
NA TRBJ2-2 TRBV13 CASSRDSLNTGELFF
NA TRBJ2-1 TRBV5-4 CASSLEGHNEQFF
NA TRBJ2-3 TRBV19 CASSYMRAGDDTQYF
NA NA TRBV7-2 CASSYNSYEQYF
NA TRBJ1-2 TRBV18 CASSPNRGQNYGYTF
once TRBJ1-1 TRBV5-6 CASSPLGGMNTEAFF
few TRBJ2-2 TRBV7-6 CASSLRLAGATGELFF
NA TRBJ2-7 TRBV4-3 CASSQGVIAGEQYF
NA TRBJ2-1 TRBV20-1 CSASLSHEQFF
NA TRBJ2-1 TRBV30 CAWSGREGTTSRYNEQFF
few TRBJ2-7 TRBV10-3 CAISDLRENFEQYF
few TRBJ2-7 TRBV7-9 CASSLASGGTYEQYF
NA TRBJ1-1 TRBV18 CASSPPAGADTEAFF
NA TRBJ2-5 TRBV27 CASSPGRGKETQYF
NA TRBJ2-5 TRBV4-1 CASSPPAVGGTQYF
NA TRBJ2-3 TRBV19 CASSILGRDADTQYF
NA TRBJ1-5 TRBV7-2 CASSLESGGNQPQHF
NA TRBJ2-7 TRBV2 CASSMTPSYEQYF
NA TRBJ2-1 TRBV7-3 CASSLPGTGSPYNEQFF
NA TRBJ2-3 TRBV14 CASSPKVGQGPTDTQYF
NA TRBJ2-5 TRBV20-1 CSATTPAAQYF
NA TRBJ1-5 TRBV30 CAWRAGWDNQPQHF